What follows describes a single T cell receptor beta chain. No antigen is known for it. The data originate from a study of vaccination and CD4 T cells after COVID-19. Whole-study context: The convalescent group had six males, four females, seven Caucasians, two Asians, one multiracial. Drawing of post-COVID samples took place a median about 94 days after diagnosis (range 35 to 161). Notes on the study in general: The rise in median SARS-CoV-2-reactive clonotypes, from around 21 to 38, was not significant.

Treatment denoted: 10-day PBMC culture with coronavirus spike peptide pools or control peptides (ViraFEST assay). Negative selection separated CD4+ T cells from 10-day cultures. The junction had 7 bases not matched to a gene; V was cut back by 7 bases and J by 1 base. Germline V CDR1 and CDR2: LNHDA, SQIVND (reference sequence). This CDR3 is built from 15 residues. The Oncomine TCR Beta short-read assay generated sequence data from the DNA of cultured CD4+ T cells. Each CDR3 protein is one row after TCRdb ran MiXCR on the PCR reads. The sample includes about 20,000 distinct CDR3 sequences, roughly 51% of them seen just once.

This TCR was recovered from a human donor who had recovered from COVID-19. What was sequenced was CD4+ T cells from blood, cultured in vitro. The chain carries TRBV19 and TRBJ1-5, with TRBD1 matching over 7 bases. Written as DNA, the CDR3 is TGTGCCAGTATAGGGGGGACAGCGAGCAATCAGCCCCAGCATTTT. Its protein is CASIGGTASNQPQHF.